The rows below give T cell receptor beta chains drawn from one sample of a study of T cell responses to AZD1222 COVID-19 vaccine. Produced via immunoSEQ multiplex PCR; TCRdb's table is partial and in-frame only. The table lists around 81,000 clones, 65% to 85% of them singletons. Sequences were derived from peripheral blood, sampled on day 0 of AZD1222 vaccination. The receptors here all came from an adult in good health. The CDR3 runs from the conserved cysteine through the conserved F or W. The D gene is left open where the match is weak. Part of the rows lack a size; the others show once, few, many or a class for expanded clones.

TRBJ1-1	.	.	TRBV5-8	13	CASSFSRETEAFF	TGTGCCAGCAGCTTTTCTCGGGAGACTGAAGCTTTCTTT
TRBJ2-7	TRBD2	few	TRBV7-9	15	CASSLRLAGNYEQYF	TGTGCCAGCAGCTTGCGCCTAGCGGGGAACTACGAGCAGTACTTC
TRBJ1-2	TRBD1	.	TRBV30	15	CAWSLRDRGPYGYTF	TGTGCCTGGAGCCTCCGGGACAGGGGCCCCTATGGCTACACCTTC
TRBJ1-1	TRBD1	once	TRBV2	15	CASSLKVGTASRAFF	TGTGCCAGCAGCCTTAAAGTGGGGACAGCTTCGAGGGCTTTCTTT
TRBJ2-7	.	.	TRBV12-3/TRBV12-4	13	CASSLESPYEQYF	TGTGCCAGCAGTTTAGAGAGCCCCTACGAGCAGTACTTC
TRBJ2-7	.	.	TRBV3-1/TRBV3-2	15	CASSLEILGPYEQYF	TGTGCCAGCAGCCTTGAAATCCTGGGTCCCTACGAGCAGTACTTC
TRBJ1-2	.	.	TRBV30	13	CAWSTQGLDGYTF	TGTGCCTGGAGTACACAGGGACTAGATGGCTACACCTTC
TRBJ2-1	.	.	TRBV11-2	15	CASSLNGGPINEQFF	TGTGCCAGCAGTTTGAACGGTGGGCCGATAAATGAGCAGTTCTTC
TRBJ1-1	.	.	TRBV21-1	20	CASSKNPKRPGPRGNTEAFF	TGTGCCAGCAGCAAAAATCCCAAGAGACCGGGGCCTCGAGGAAACACTGAAGCTTTCTTT
TRBJ1-2	TRBD1	.	TRBV11-2	14	CASSPDRGPYGYTF	TGTGCCAGCAGCCCCGACAGGGGGCCCTATGGCTACACCTTC
TRBJ1-5	.	.	TRBV2	13	CASSFQGNQPQHF	TGTGCCAGCAGTTTCCAGGGTAATCAGCCCCAGCATTTT
TRBJ2-2	.	.	TRBV7-2	14	CASSLADYGGELFF	TGTGCCAGCAGCTTAGCCGACTACGGCGGGGAGCTGTTTTTT
TRBJ2-2	.	few	TRBV9	16	CASSVAGGVNTGELFF	TGTGCCAGCAGCGTAGCGGGGGGCGTTAACACCGGGGAGCTGTTTTTT
TRBJ1-1	.	few	TRBV6-2/TRBV6-3	12	CASSRGGTEAFF	TGTGCCAGCAGTAGGGGAGGGACTGAAGCTTTCTTT
TRBJ1-2	TRBD1	.	TRBV7-2	14	CASSPGQGTYGYTF	TGTGCCAGCAGCCCCGGACAGGGCACATATGGCTACACCTTC
TRBJ2-2	TRBD1	.	TRBV6-5	12	CASGPPDRALFF	TGTGCCAGCGGCCCTCCGGACAGGGCCCTGTTTTTT
TRBJ2-6	.	.	TRBV7-9	18	CASSLVGSIVPGANVLTF	TGTGCCAGCAGCTTAGTAGGCAGCATAGTCCCTGGGGCCAACGTCCTGACTTTC
TRBJ1-1	TRBD1	medium-sized	TRBV6-2/TRBV6-3	17	CASSPLIEGAGNTEAFF	TGTGCCAGCAGTCCCCTGATAGAGGGGGCGGGAAACACTGAAGCTTTCTTT
TRBJ1-4	TRBD1	few	TRBV19	14	CASSMGQGDEKLFF	TGTGCCAGTAGTATGGGACAGGGGGATGAAAAACTGTTTTTT